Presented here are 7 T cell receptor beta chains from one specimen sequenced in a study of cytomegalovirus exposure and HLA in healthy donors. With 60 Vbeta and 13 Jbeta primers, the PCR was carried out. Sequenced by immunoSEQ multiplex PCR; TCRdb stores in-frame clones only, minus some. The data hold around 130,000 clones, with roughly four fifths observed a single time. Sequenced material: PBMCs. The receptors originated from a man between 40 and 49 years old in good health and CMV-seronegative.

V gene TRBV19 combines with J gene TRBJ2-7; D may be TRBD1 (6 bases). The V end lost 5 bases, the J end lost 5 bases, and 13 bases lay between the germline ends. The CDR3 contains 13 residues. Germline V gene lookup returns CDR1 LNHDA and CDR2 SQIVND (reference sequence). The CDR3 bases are TGTGCCAGTAGTGCACAGGGATCCCACGAGCAGTACTTC. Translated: CASSAQGSHEQYF.

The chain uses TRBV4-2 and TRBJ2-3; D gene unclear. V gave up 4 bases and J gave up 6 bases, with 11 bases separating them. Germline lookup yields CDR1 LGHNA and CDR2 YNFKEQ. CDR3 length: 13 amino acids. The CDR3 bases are TGTGCCAGCAGCCCCCAGGAAAGGGATACGCAGTATTTT. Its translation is CASSPQERDTQYF.

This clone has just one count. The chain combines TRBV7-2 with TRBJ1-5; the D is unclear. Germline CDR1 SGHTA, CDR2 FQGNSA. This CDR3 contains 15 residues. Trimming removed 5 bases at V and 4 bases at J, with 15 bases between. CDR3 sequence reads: CASSPSARVNQPQHF. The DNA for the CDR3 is TGTGCCAGCAGCCCCTCGGCTCGGGTTAATCAGCCCCAGCATTTT.

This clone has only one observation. The CDR3 DNA is TGTGCCAGTAGTTCCAGCCCCGGGGACACCAGCTACACCTTC. Protein: CASSSSPGDTSYTF. J is TRBJ1-2 and V is TRBV19; tentative D call: TRBD1 (6 bases). Trimming cost V 5 bases and J 9 bases, with 19 bases left between them. CDR1 and CDR2 (germline): LNHDA, SQIVND (reference sequence). The length of the CDR3 is 14 residues.

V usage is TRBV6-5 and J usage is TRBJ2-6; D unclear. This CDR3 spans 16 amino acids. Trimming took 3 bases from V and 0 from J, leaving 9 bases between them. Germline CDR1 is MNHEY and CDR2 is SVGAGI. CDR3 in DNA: TGTGCCAGCAGTTATCAGATTTCCTCTGGGGCCAACGTCCTGACTTTC. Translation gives CASSYQISSGANVLTF.

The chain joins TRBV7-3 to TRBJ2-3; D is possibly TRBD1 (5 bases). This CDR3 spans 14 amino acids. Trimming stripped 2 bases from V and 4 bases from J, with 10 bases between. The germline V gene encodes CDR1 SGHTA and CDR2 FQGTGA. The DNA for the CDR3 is TGTGCCAGCAGCTTAGGGGCCTGGGCAGATACGCAGTATTTT. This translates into CASSLGAWADTQYF. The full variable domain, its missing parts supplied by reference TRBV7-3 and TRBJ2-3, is GAGVSQTPSNKVTEKGKYVELRCDPISGHTALYWYRQSLGQGPEFLIYFQGTGAADDSGLPNDRFFAVRPEGSVSTLKIQRTERGDSAVYLCASSLGAWADTQYFGPGTRLTVL.

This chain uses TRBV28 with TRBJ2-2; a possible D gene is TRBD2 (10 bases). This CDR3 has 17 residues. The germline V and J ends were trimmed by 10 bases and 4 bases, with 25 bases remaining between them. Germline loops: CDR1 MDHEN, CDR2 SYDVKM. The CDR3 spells CANPGQGVAGGTGELFF. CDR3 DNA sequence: TGTGCCAACCCGGGACAGGGAGTAGCGGGAGGCACCGGGGAGCTGTTTTTT.